In its sample, the clone carrying this TCR beta chain was seen many times. Healthy Caucasian donors formed the entire cohort. MiXCR, applied by TCRdb to the 5' RACE reads, yields one record per CDR3 protein. This table holds about 690,000 distinct CDR3 sequences, 5.5% to 6.5% found once. This sample is part of a study of identical twins. Deletions cut 7 bases from V and 8 bases from J, with 14 bases between. This CDR3 contains 12 residues. The chain is built from TRBV12-3 or TRBV12-4 and TRBJ1-2; D perhaps matches TRBD1 (5 bases). Sequencing was performed on naive T cells sorted from blood. The clonotype originates from a young man in good health. For the CDR3, the DNA is TGTGCCAGCATGCGACAGTCCTTGGGCTACACCTTC. Amino acids: CASMRQSLGYTF.